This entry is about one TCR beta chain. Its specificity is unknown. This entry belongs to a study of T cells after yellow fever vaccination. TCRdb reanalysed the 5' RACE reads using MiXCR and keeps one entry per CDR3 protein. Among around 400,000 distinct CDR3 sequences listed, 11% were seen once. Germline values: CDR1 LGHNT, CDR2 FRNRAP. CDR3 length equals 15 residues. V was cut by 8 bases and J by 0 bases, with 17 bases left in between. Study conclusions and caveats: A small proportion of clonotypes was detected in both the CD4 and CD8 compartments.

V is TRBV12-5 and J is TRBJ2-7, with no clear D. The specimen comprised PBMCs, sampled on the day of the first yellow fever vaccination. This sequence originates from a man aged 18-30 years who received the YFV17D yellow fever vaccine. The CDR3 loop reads CASYSTLPNSYEQYV. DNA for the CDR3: TGTGCTAGTTACTCTACCCTTCCCAACTCCTACGAGCAGTACGTC.